The present TCR beta chain was sequenced within a study of blood T cell repertoires in COVID-19. Study-level information: Material from acute and convalescent COVID-19 was sourced from the United States, Italy and Spain.

Looked up from germline, CDR1 is MNHEY and CDR2 is SVGAGI. Trimming cost V 2 bases and J 0 bases, with 10 bases left between them. This CDR3 is built from 15 residues. Some clones are missing from TCRdb's copy, which holds only in-frame ones; the method was immunoSEQ multiplex PCR. The table includes 130,000 to 150,000 clones, around 90% detected once. This chain uses TRBV6-5 with TRBJ1-1; D might be TRBD1 (6 bases). The sample was PBMCs or T cells enriched from blood (not recorded which). The clonotype was recovered from a middle-aged woman who had been exposed to COVID-19. Here the CDR3 DNA reads TGTGCCAGCAGTTACACAGGGCGATTGAACACTGAAGCTTTCTTT. Amino acid sequence: CASSYTGRLNTEAFF.